These 28 T cell receptor beta chains were all obtained from the same sample, sequenced in a study of shared clonotypes between healthy human individuals. Assay used: immunoSEQ multiplex PCR; TCRdb lists only in-frame clones, some missing. The sample has nearly 750,000 clones, roughly 72% seen once. Sequencing input: memory CD4+ T cells sorted from blood. Subset in this sample: CD45RA-negative fraction. Source of these receptors: a woman aged 25 to 39 in good health.

The rearrangement uses TRBV10-3 and TRBJ2-3; D not resolved. Germline CDR1 is ENHRY and CDR2 is SYGVKD. Trimming left V 6 bases short and J 2 bases short, with 15 bases between. CDR3 length: 15 residues. CDR3 protein: CAIRSDKGTTDTQYF. The CDR3 DNA is TGTGCCATCAGGAGCGACAAGGGCACCACAGATACGCAGTATTTT.

The V and J genes are TRBV7-6 and TRBJ2-1; D may be TRBD2 (6 bases). Germline V CDR1 and CDR2: SGHVS, FNYEAQ. CDR3 size: 14 residues. Trimming took off 1 base at V and 4 bases at J, with 8 bases between the two ends. CDR3 sequence: CASSLGGKYNEQFF. For the CDR3, the DNA is TGTGCCAGCAGCTTAGGCGGGAAATACAATGAGCAGTTCTTC.

This chain connects TRBV18 to TRBJ1-2; TRBD1 is a possible D gene (6 bases). V was trimmed by 1 base and J by 7 bases, leaving 10 bases between them. Germline V gives CDR1 KGHSH, CDR2 LQKENI. CDR3 length: 13 amino acids. The CDR3, as DNA: TGTGCCAGCTCACCACGGGGGCATGGTGGCTACACCTTC. This encodes CASSPRGHGGYTF.

This chain uses TRBV30 with TRBJ2-1; no clear D gene. V was shortened by 4 bases and J by 0 bases, with 13 bases between the two germline ends. This CDR3 region has 15 residues. CDR1 is GTSNPN, CDR2 SVGIG, per germline (reference sequence). The CDR3 DNA follows: TGTGCCTGGATAGGCCGGAGAAACTCCTACAATGAGCAGTTCTTC. It specifies CAWIGRRNSYNEQFF.

This clone was detected only a few times. The genes are TRBV9 and TRBJ1-1; 8 bases match TRBD1. The CDR3 runs to 12 residues. The germline gives CDR1 SGDLS, CDR2 YYNGEE. V trimming: 4 bases; J trimming: 8 bases; junction bases outside the gene matches: 4. The CDR3 sequence is CASSPGDREAFF. The CDR3 DNA is TGTGCCAGCAGCCCAGGGGACAGGGAAGCTTTCTTT.

J is TRBJ2-7 and V is TRBV18, with 11 bases aligning to TRBD2. Unmatched junction bases numbered 11, after V lost 5 bases and J lost 2 bases. The CDR3 has 17 residues. CDR1 and CDR2 from the germline V gene are KGHSH and LQKENI. The CDR3 DNA is TGTGCCAGCTCATGGGCTACTAGCGGGAGTCGCCCCTACGAGCAGTACTTC. Translating gives CASSWATSGSRPYEQYF.

This clone appeared many times. The chain couples TRBV27 to TRBJ1-2; tentative D call: TRBD1 (6 bases). Germline V gene sequence: CDR1 MNHEY, CDR2 SMNVEV (reference sequence). The germline V and J ends were trimmed by 4 bases and 1 base, with 13 bases remaining between them. This CDR3 is built from 15 residues. The CDR3 region is CASSSLTGNNYGYTF. DNA of the CDR3: TGTGCCAGCAGTTCCCTCACAGGGAATAACTATGGCTACACCTTC.

The V call is TRBV4-2, the J call TRBJ1-2; D call uncertain. The CDR3 loop spans 15 amino acids. The V end was cut by 0 bases, the J end by 6 bases, with 14 bases between. CDR1 and CDR2 from the germline V gene are LGHNA and YNFKEQ. The CDR3, as DNA: TGTGCCAGCAGCCAAGAAGGGAGCCTCGCGCATGGCTACACCTTC. Residues: CASSQEGSLAHGYTF.

This clone has just a few counts. A far larger clone is one nucleotide away, so this likely arose from a read error. The rearrangement uses TRBV7-9 and TRBJ1-5; TRBD1 agrees at 9 bases. Germline V gene lookup returns CDR1 SEHNR and CDR2 FQNEAQ (reference sequence). The CDR3 is 14 amino acids. V gave up 2 bases and J gave up 5 bases; unmatched junction bases: 1. The CDR3 DNA reads TGTGCCAGCAGCTTAACAGGGGGCGATCAGCCCCAGCATTTT. It yields the protein CASSLTGGDQPQHF.

This sequence joins TRBV29-1 and TRBJ2-6; 7 bases align to TRBD1. Per the germline V gene, CDR1 is SQVTM and CDR2 is ANQGSEA. Germline trimming cut 4 bases from V and 2 bases from J; bases unmatched to any gene: 5. The CDR3 extends over 15 amino acids. Here the CDR3 DNA reads TGCAGCGTTGGGACAGGTTTAACTGGGGCCAACGTCCTGACTTTC. Protein sequence: CSVGTGLTGANVLTF.

V and J are TRBV28 and TRBJ2-3; TRBD2 matches 9 bases. V trimming: 7 bases; J trimming: 6 bases; junction bases outside the gene matches: 14. From germline, CDR1 is MDHEN and CDR2 SYDVKM. This CDR3 has 16 residues. DNA of the CDR3: TGTGCCAGCAACCTAATGCAAGCGGGAGGATCGGATACGCAGTATTTT. It encodes CASNLMQAGGSDTQYF.

The chain recombines TRBV19 with TRBJ2-5; TRBD1 is a possible D gene (5 bases). V shed 4 bases and J shed 5 bases, with 20 bases lying between them. CDR3 length equals 16 residues. Germline V CDR1 and CDR2: LNHDA, SQIVND (reference sequence). The DNA for the CDR3 is TGTGCCAGTAGTAGGGGCCTTGAGGTTCTCCGGGAGACCCAGTACTTC. The encoded protein is CASSRGLEVLRETQYF.

This clone was counted only a few times. The genes are TRBV11-2 and TRBJ2-1; D not resolved. V lost 2 bases, J lost 0 bases, and 11 bases lay in between. In germline, CDR1 is SGHAT, CDR2 FQNNGV. The CDR3 runs 16 residues. The CDR3 spells CASSLTALSSYNEQFF. CDR3 DNA sequence: TGTGCCAGCAGCTTAACCGCCCTAAGCTCCTACAATGAGCAGTTCTTC.

The gene calls are TRBV5-1 and TRBJ2-7; D is undetermined. Trimming stripped 1 base from V and 2 bases from J, with 7 bases between. CDR1 is SGHRS and CDR2 is YFSETQ in the germline V gene. CDR3 length: 13 amino acids. The CDR3 loop reads CASSLYFPYEQYF. The CDR3 DNA is TGCGCCAGCAGCTTGTATTTCCCCTACGAGCAGTACTTC.

In this sample, this clone turned up once. The chain couples TRBV30 to TRBJ1-6; 7 bases are shared with TRBD1. The CDR3 length is 13 residues. The trim removed 2 bases at V and 10 bases at J, leaving 5 bases unmatched. CDR1 and CDR2 (germline): GTSNPN, SVGIG (reference sequence). This CDR3 reads CAWSRGGESPLHF. The CDR3 nucleotides are TGTGCCTGGAGTAGAGGGGGCGAGTCACCCCTCCACTTT.

The rearrangement uses TRBV12-5 and TRBJ2-2; D not certain. Germline lookup yields CDR1 LGHNT and CDR2 FRNRAP. There are 12 residues in the CDR3. With 6 bases removed from V and 8 bases from J, the gap between germline ends came to 10 bases. The DNA of the CDR3 is TGTGCTAGTGGAACCCTTCGTGGGGAGCTGTTTTTT. The encoded protein is CASGTLRGELFF.

The V gene is TRBV27, the J gene TRBJ1-4; 9 bases map to TRBD1. This CDR3 is built from 13 residues. The V and J ends lost 6 bases and 8 bases, in that order; junction bases with no gene match: 4. Germline-derived CDR1 and CDR2 are MNHEY and SMNVEV (reference sequence). This CDR3 reads CASRRQGGEKLFF. The DNA of the CDR3 is TGTGCCAGCAGACGACAGGGGGGGGAAAAACTGTTTTTT.

V gene TRBV5-8 combines with J gene TRBJ2-5; D is undetermined. Germline CDR1 and CDR2: SGHTS and YDEGEE. This CDR3 spans 12 amino acids. V gave up 0 bases and J gave up 5 bases, with 5 bases separating them. Here the CDR3 DNA reads TGTGCCAGCAGCTTGGTGGGTGAGACCCAGTACTTC. Amino acid sequence: CASSLVGETQYF. Full variable domain (outside the CDR3, taken from reference TRBV5-8 and TRBJ2-5): EAGVTQSPTHLIKTRGQQATLRCSPISGHTSVYWYQQALGLGLQFLLWYDEGEERNRGNFPPRFSGRQFPNYSSELNVNALELEDSALYLCASSLVGETQYFGPGTRLLVL.

The CDR3 region is CASSFARRAVTGELFF. In DNA form, the CDR3 reads TGTGCCAGCAGCTTCGCCCGGAGGGCCGTTACCGGGGAGCTGTTTTTT. The chain is built from TRBV9 and TRBJ2-2; perhaps TRBD2 as D (6 bases). The V end was cut by 4 bases, the J end by 5 bases, with 18 bases between. The CDR3 length is 16 residues. Per the germline V gene, CDR1 is SGDLS and CDR2 is YYNGEE. Drawing the rest from reference TRBV9 and TRBJ2-2, the complete variable domain is DSGVTQTPKHLITATGQRVTLRCSPRSGDLSVYWYQQSLDQGLQFLIQYYNGEERAKGNILERFSAQQFPDLHSELNLSSLELGDSALYFCASSFARRAVTGELFFGEGSRLTVL.

V and J are TRBV4-1 and TRBJ1-2; D possibly corresponds to TRBD1 (6 bases). With 2 bases removed from V and 2 bases from J, the gap between germline ends came to 15 bases. The CDR3 is 16 amino acids. The germline CDR1 and CDR2 sequences are MGHRA and YSYEKL. The CDR3 DNA reads as TGCGCCAGCAGCCAACCGATCGGGGGACAAAACTATGGCTACACCTTC. The encoded protein is CASSQPIGGQNYGYTF.

This sequence joins TRBV5-4 and TRBJ2-3; TRBD1 matches at 8 bases. The CDR3 extends over 16 amino acids. Looked up from germline, CDR1 is SGHNT and CDR2 is YYREEE (reference sequence). With V trimmed by 1 base and J by 6 bases, 10 bases remained unmatched. The CDR3 spells CASSLTENRGKDTQYF. CDR3 nucleotide sequence: TGTGCCAGCAGCTTGACGGAAAACAGGGGGAAGGATACGCAGTATTTT.

V gene TRBV28 combines with J gene TRBJ2-1; 9 bases map to TRBD2. The ends lost 6 bases at V and 5 bases at J; junction bases unmatched: 29. Germline-derived CDR1 and CDR2 are MDHEN and SYDVKM. The CDR3 has 22 amino acids. The CDR3 region is CASRIQRGVRLAGPAFNNEQFF. The DNA for the CDR3 is TGTGCCAGCAGAATACAGAGGGGGGTTAGGCTAGCGGGACCCGCCTTTAACAATGAGCAGTTCTTC.

The chain couples TRBV11-1 to TRBJ1-2; D remains unclear. Trimming shortened V by 5 bases and J by 4 bases, and 11 bases separated the two germline ends. This CDR3 contains 13 residues. Germline-derived CDR1 and CDR2 are SGHAT and FQDESV (reference sequence). The CDR3, as DNA: TGTGCCAGCAGCCCCGCCGTTGGCTATGGCTACACCTTC. Translating it yields CASSPAVGYGYTF.

This chain links TRBV19 with TRBJ1-2, with D uncertain. The V end lost 10 bases, the J end lost 0 bases, and 18 bases lay between the germline ends. The CDR3 spans 15 residues. CDR1 is LNHDA, CDR2 SQIVND, per germline (reference sequence). The CDR3 DNA sequence: TGTGCCACTACCCTGAGGGAAAGACCTAACTATGGCTACACCTTC. Amino acid sequence: CATTLRERPNYGYTF.

V gene TRBV5-1 combines with J gene TRBJ1-1; TRBD1 is a possible D gene (6 bases). The germline V gene encodes CDR1 SGHRS and CDR2 YFSETQ. V was clipped by 2 bases and J by 3 bases, with 8 bases between them. The CDR3 covers 13 residues. Here the CDR3 reads CASSFDRHTEAFF. CDR3 DNA sequence: TGCGCCAGCAGCTTCGACAGGCACACTGAAGCTTTCTTT.

V is TRBV5-4 and J is TRBJ2-7; D is perhaps TRBD2 (5 bases). The CDR3 sequence is 14 residues long. The ends were cut back, 1 base at V and 2 bases at J, with 10 bases in the middle. Germline CDR1 and CDR2: SGHNT and YYREEE (reference sequence). The CDR3 region is CASSLLDSPYEQYF. Written as DNA, the CDR3 is TGTGCCAGCAGCTTGTTGGACTCGCCCTACGAGCAGTACTTC.

The J gene is TRBJ1-3, the V gene TRBV18, with TRBD1 identical over 7 bases. The CDR3 loop spans 15 amino acids. Germline V lookup: CDR1 KGHSH, CDR2 LQKENI. V trimming: 2 bases; J trimming: 1 base; junction bases outside the gene matches: 2. For the CDR3, the DNA is TGTGCCAGCTCACCAAGGGGGCTTTCTGGAAACACCATATATTTT. Protein sequence: CASSPRGLSGNTIYF.

J is TRBJ2-6 and V is TRBV10-2; maybe TRBD2 (5 bases). Between the trimmed V and J ends, which lost 10 bases and 2 bases, there was a span of 12 bases. Germline-derived CDR1 and CDR2 are WSHSY and SAAADI. The CDR3 spans 14 residues. DNA of the CDR3: TGCGCCACCGTGGTCGGGGCTGGGGCCAACGTCCTGACTTTC. Protein product: CATVVGAGANVLTF.